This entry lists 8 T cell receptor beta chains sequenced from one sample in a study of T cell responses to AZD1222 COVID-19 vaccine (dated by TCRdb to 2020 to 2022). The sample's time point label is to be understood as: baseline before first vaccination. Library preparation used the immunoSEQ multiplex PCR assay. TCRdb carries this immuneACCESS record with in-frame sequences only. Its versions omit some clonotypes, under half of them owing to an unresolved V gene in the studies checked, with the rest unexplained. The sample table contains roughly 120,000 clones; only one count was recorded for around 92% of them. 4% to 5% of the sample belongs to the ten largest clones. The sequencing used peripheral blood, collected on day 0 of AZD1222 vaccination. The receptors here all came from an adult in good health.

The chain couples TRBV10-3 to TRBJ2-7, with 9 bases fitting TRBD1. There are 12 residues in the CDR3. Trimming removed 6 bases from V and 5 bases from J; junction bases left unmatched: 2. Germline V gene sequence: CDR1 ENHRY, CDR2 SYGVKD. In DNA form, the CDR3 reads TGTGCCATCAGAACAGGGGGCCACGAGCAGTACTTC. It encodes CAIRTGGHEQYF.

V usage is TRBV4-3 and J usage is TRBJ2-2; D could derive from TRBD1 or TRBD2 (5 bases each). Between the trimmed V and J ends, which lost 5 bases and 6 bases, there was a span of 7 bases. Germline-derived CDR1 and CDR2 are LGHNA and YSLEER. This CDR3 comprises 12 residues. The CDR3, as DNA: TGCGCCAGCAGCTGGGGACCCGGGGAGCTGTTTTTT. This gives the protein CASSWGPGELFF.

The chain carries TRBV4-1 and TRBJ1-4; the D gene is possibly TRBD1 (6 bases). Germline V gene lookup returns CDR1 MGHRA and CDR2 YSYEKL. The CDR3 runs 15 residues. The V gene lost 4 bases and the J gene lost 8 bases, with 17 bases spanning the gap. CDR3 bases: TGCGCCAGCAGCCCGCGGACAGACCTAGGCGAAAAACTGTTTTTT. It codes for CASSPRTDLGEKLFF.

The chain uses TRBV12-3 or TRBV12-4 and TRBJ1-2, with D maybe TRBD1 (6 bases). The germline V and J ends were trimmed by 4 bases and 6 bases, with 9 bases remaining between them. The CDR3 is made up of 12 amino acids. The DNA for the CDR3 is TGTGCCAGCAGTTCAGGGGAGAATGGCTACACCTTC. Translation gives CASSSGENGYTF.

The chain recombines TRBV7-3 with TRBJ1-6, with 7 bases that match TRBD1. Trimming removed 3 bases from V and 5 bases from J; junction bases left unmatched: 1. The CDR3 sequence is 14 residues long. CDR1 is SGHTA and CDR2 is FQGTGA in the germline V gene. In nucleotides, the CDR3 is TGTGCCAGCAGCTTCGACAGGGATAATTCACCCCTCCACTTT. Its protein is CASSFDRDNSPLHF. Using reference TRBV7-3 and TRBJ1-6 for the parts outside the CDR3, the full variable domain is GAGVSQTPSNKVTEKGKYVELRCDPISGHTALYWYRQSLGQGPEFLIYFQGTGAADDSGLPNDRFFAVRPEGSVSTLKIQRTERGDSAVYLCASSFDRDNSPLHFGNGTRLTVT.

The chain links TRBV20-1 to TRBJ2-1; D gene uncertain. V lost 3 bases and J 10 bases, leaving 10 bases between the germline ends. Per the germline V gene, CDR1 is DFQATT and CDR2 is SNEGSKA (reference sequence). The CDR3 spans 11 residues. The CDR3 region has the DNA TGCAGTGCTAGGGCTCGAATGGAGCAGTTCTTC. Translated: CSARARMEQFF.

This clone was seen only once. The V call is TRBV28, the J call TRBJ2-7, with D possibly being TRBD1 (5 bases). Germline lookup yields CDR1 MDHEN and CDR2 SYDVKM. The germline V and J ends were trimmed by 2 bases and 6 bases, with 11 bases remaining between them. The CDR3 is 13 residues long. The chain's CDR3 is CASSLQGRGEQYF. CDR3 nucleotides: TGTGCCAGCAGTTTACAGGGAAGAGGCGAGCAGTACTTC.

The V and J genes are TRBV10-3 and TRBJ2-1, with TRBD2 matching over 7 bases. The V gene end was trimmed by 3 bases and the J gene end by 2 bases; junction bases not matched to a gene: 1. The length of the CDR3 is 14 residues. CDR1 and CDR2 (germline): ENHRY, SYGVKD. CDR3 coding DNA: TGTGCCATCAGTGAACTAGCGACCTACAATGAGCAGTTCTTC. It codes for CAISELATYNEQFF.